A selection of T cell receptor beta chains follows, all from one sample in a study of T cells after yellow fever vaccination. TCRdb used MiXCR to reprocess the 5' RACE reads, holding one entry per CDR3 protein. The sample has around 360,000 distinct CDR3 sequences; around 10% are singletons. The source was PBMCs, collected on the day of the first yellow fever vaccination. The receptors derive from a man younger than 30 who received the YFV17D yellow fever vaccine. Both conserved end residues are trimmed from each CDR3.

j_call v_call cdr3_aa
TRBJ1-2 TRBV2 ASSGTGGDYGYT
TRBJ1-5 TRBV12-3/TRBV12-4 ASSPSTGHSNQPQH
TRBJ2-3 TRBV28 ASSLSPSTDTQY
TRBJ2-5 TRBV6-6 ASTPVGRETQY
TRBJ1-2 TRBV12-3/TRBV12-4 ASTSVGGRAYGYT
TRBJ2-5 TRBV20-1 SASDRELQETQY
TRBJ2-5 TRBV7-2 ASSLNGGGEYQETQY
TRBJ1-2 TRBV29-1 SAGVNLAVTDGYT
TRBJ2-7 TRBV4-3 ASSQETAATYEQY
TRBJ2-5 TRBV18 ASSPGTSGGRKTQY
TRBJ1-2 TRBV12-3/TRBV12-4 ASSRPDRVNDYGYT
TRBJ1-4 TRBV18 ASSPQTGFNEKLF
TRBJ1-3 TRBV7-6 ASRPTRTGISGNTIY
TRBJ2-1 TRBV5-1 ASSRESLAGGQAGFYNEQF
TRBJ1-2 TRBV24-1 ATSVGVDYGYT
TRBJ2-6 TRBV28 ASRTQPAGANVLT
TRBJ2-3 TRBV9 ASSVAGRSDTQY
TRBJ2-1 TRBV5-1 ASSLAPGLAGYNEQF
TRBJ2-5 TRBV4-1 ASSQVFGGARETQY
TRBJ2-7 TRBV7-2 ASSLMPPYEQY
TRBJ2-1 TRBV29-1 SVERSSYNEQF
TRBJ2-1 TRBV24-1 ATSDASSGGGHEQF
TRBJ2-1 TRBV29-1 SVAKQGRTYNEQF